The next 5 T cell receptor beta chains were all read from a single sample in a study of T cell responses to AZD1222 COVID-19 vaccine. Sequencing used immunoSEQ multiplex PCR; TCRdb keeps in-frame clones, though not all of them. The table lists approximately 88,000 clones, approximately 90% of them singletons, with about 5% in the top ten. Sequencing used peripheral blood, obtained 28 days after the second AZD1222 dose. The receptors shown here come from an adult who received the AZD1222 COVID-19 vaccine.

This chain joins TRBV7-9 and TRBJ1-1; possibly TRBD1 for D (5 bases). This CDR3 has 16 residues. The germline CDR1 and CDR2 sequences are SEHNR and FQNEAQ (reference sequence). V dropped 4 bases and J dropped 1 base, with 16 bases sitting between them. CDR3 sequence: CASSSTVLSGNTEAFF. In nucleotides, the CDR3 is TGTGCCAGCAGCTCGACAGTACTCTCTGGGAACACTGAAGCTTTCTTT. Filled out from reference TRBV7-9 and TRBJ1-1, the complete variable domain reads DTGVSQNPRHKITKRGQNVTFRCDPISEHNRLYWYRQTLGQGPEFLTYFQNEAQLEKSRLLSDRFSAERPKGSFSTLEIQRTEQGDSAMYLCASSSTVLSGNTEAFFGQGTRLTVV.

The chain combines TRBV5-4 with TRBJ2-5; unclear D gene. The CDR3 length is 16 residues. Germline V gene lookup returns CDR1 SGHNT and CDR2 YYREEE (reference sequence). V was shortened by 3 bases and J by 2 bases, with 17 bases between the two germline ends. The CDR3: CASSSHSDGRQETQYF. Written as DNA, the CDR3 is TGTGCCAGCAGCTCTCACTCGGACGGTCGGCAAGAGACCCAGTACTTC.

The chain employs TRBV2 and TRBJ1-6; D is unclear. CDR3 length equals 15 residues. Germline CDR1 SNHLY, CDR2 FYNNEI. V gave up 1 base and J gave up 4 bases, with 8 bases separating them. DNA for the CDR3: TGTGCCAGCAGTGAAGAGGGTATTTATAATTCACCCCTCCACTTT. Protein: CASSEEGIYNSPLHF.

As regards this clone: Other DNA sequences in the same sample also yield this CDR3. J is TRBJ1-1 and V is TRBV18; D ambiguous. CDR1 and CDR2 from the germline V gene are KGHSH and LQKENI. Between the trimmed V and J ends, which lost 2 bases and 2 bases, there was a span of 9 bases. This CDR3 has 14 residues. CDR3 sequence: CASSPGTLNTEAFF. The CDR3 DNA follows: TGTGCCAGCTCACCAGGAACCCTCAACACTGAAGCTTTCTTT.

On this clone itself: Other DNA sequences in the same sample also yield this CDR3. The J gene is TRBJ1-5, the V gene TRBV5-1, with D hard to call. Germline-derived CDR1 and CDR2 are SGHRS and YFSETQ. CDR3 size: 14 residues. Trimming removed 0 bases from V and 4 bases from J, with 8 bases in between. Here the CDR3 reads CASSLGAPNQPQHF. The CDR3, as DNA: TGCGCCAGCAGCTTGGGAGCCCCAAATCAGCCCCAGCATTTT.